Each of the 12 T cell receptor beta chains below was sequenced from the same sample in a study of PD-1 blockade in mismatch repair-deficient tumors. Their antigens are not known. Regarding time point: roughly 11-day in vitro stimulation with candidate neoantigen peptide 4. The table came from immunoSEQ multiplex PCR; TCRdb's copy has only in-frame clones and leaves some out. The sample lists more than 11,000 clones, approximately 81% occurring once. Sequences were derived from cells cultured in vitro, sampled from a patient treated with pembrolizumab. These receptors all come from an adult with mismatch repair-deficient cancer.

As to this clone: Distinct nucleotide sequences in the sample also encode this CDR3. The chain couples TRBV7-3 to TRBJ1-1; no clear D. With 3 bases removed from V and 4 bases from J, the gap between germline ends came to 9 bases. From germline, CDR1 is SGHTA and CDR2 FQGTGA. The CDR3 contains 13 residues. The CDR3 reads CASSLGYGTEAFF. For the CDR3, the DNA is TGTGCCAGCAGCTTGGGGTATGGCACTGAAGCTTTCTTT.

The chain carries TRBV15 and TRBJ2-2, with TRBD2 matching 7 bases. V dropped 0 bases and J dropped 7; count of bases not matched to a gene: 11. Germline V gene lookup returns CDR1 LNHNV and CDR2 YYDKDF (reference sequence). CDR3 length equals 17 residues. The CDR3 here is CATSRDKGGSGGGELFF. CDR3 in DNA: TGTGCCACCAGCAGAGATAAGGGCGGGAGTGGGGGCGGGGAGCTGTTTTTT.

The chain has TRBV18 and TRBJ2-7; 8 bases line up with TRBD2. V was pared by 3 bases and J by 1 base, with 8 bases of the junction left unmatched. Germline V CDR1 and CDR2: KGHSH, LQKENI. The CDR3 has 16 amino acids. CDR3 region: CASSPPAPGGSYEQYF. For the CDR3, the DNA is TGTGCCAGCTCACCTCCCGCCCCGGGAGGGTCCTACGAGCAGTACTTC.

This chain joins TRBV5-4 and TRBJ1-2; D unclear. This CDR3 is 13 amino acids long. Deletions cut 4 bases from V and 0 bases from J, with 7 bases between. Germline V lookup: CDR1 SGHNT, CDR2 YYREEE (reference sequence). CDR3 DNA sequence: TGTGCCAGCAGCGATACTGCTAACTATGGCTACACCTTC. This codes for CASSDTANYGYTF.

This clone was counted once. V gene TRBV7-3 combines with J gene TRBJ2-7; D may be TRBD1 or TRBD2 (5 bases each). The CDR3 runs 14 residues. Germline-derived CDR1 and CDR2 are SGHTA and FQGTGA. With 4 bases removed from V and 4 bases from J, the gap between germline ends came to 14 bases. The CDR3 spells CASSSGPGAYEQYF. The DNA for the CDR3 is TGTGCCAGCAGCTCCGGGCCCGGGGCTTACGAGCAGTACTTC. The entire variable domain, with the rest obtained from reference TRBV7-3 and TRBJ2-7, is as follows: GAGVSQTPSNKVTEKGKYVELRCDPISGHTALYWYRQSLGQGPEFLIYFQGTGAADDSGLPNDRFFAVRPEGSVSTLKIQRTERGDSAVYLCASSSGPGAYEQYFGPGTRLTVT.

The chain recombines TRBV5-8 with TRBJ1-5, with 8 bases aligning to TRBD1. Germline CDR1 and CDR2: SGHTS and YDEGEE. The CDR3 loop spans 15 amino acids. V lost 2 bases to trimming and J lost 11 bases; unmatched junction nucleotides: 12. The CDR3 bases are TGTGCCAGCAGCTTTACGACAGGGGCGGGTTTGGCCCAGCATTTT. It codes for CASSFTTGAGLAQHF.

This clone has only one observation. V usage is TRBV6-4 and J usage is TRBJ2-1; 7 bases are a match to TRBD2. With 6 bases clipped from V and 0 bases from J, the junction kept 2 bases outside the gene matches. This CDR3 is built from 14 residues. Germline-derived CDR1 and CDR2 are MRHNA and SNTAGT. The CDR3 reads CASSRDYSYNEQFF. CDR3 bases: TGTGCCAGCAGCCGGGACTACTCCTACAATGAGCAGTTCTTC.

V is TRBV6-1 and J is TRBJ2-7; D could derive from TRBD1 or TRBD2 (5 bases each). The CDR3 is 15 amino acids. V was trimmed by 2 bases and J by 2 bases, leaving 13 bases between them. CDR1 is MNHNS, CDR2 SASEGT, per germline. As DNA, the CDR3 is TGTGCCAGCAGTGAACCGGGACGAGACACCTACGAGCAGTACTTC. It is translated as CASSEPGRDTYEQYF.

This chain joins TRBV18 and TRBJ2-5; D is ambiguous. The CDR3 contains 12 residues. Germline values: CDR1 KGHSH, CDR2 LQKENI. The V end lost 3 bases, the J end lost 5 bases, and 7 bases lay between the germline ends. CDR3 DNA sequence: TGTGCCAGCTCACCTTTCGGGGAGACCCAGTACTTC. Translating gives CASSPFGETQYF.

The gene calls are TRBV7-9 and TRBJ2-4; the match to TRBD1 covers 10 bases. Germline CDR1 and CDR2: SEHNR and FQNEAQ (reference sequence). The V segment lost 0 bases and the J segment 8 bases; nucleotides outside the gene matches: 4. The CDR3 contains 15 residues. CDR3 coding DNA: TGTGCCAGCAGCTTAGCGACAGGGGGCAAGGACATTCAGTACTTC. It is translated as CASSLATGGKDIQYF. Full variable domain (missing parts from reference TRBV7-9 and TRBJ2-4): DTGVSQNPRHKITKRGQNVTFRCDPISEHNRLYWYRQTLGQGPEFLTYFQNEAQLEKSRLLSDRFSAERPKGSFSTLEIQRTEQGDSAMYLCASSLATGGKDIQYFGAGTRLSVL.

The chain is built from TRBV21-1 and TRBJ1-4. TRBV21-1 is annotated as a pseudogene. The CDR3 sequence is 16 residues long. The CDR3 here is CASSKALQGGSEKLFF. DNA of the CDR3: TGTGCCAGCAGCAAAGCGCTCCAGGGAGGTAGTGAAAAACTGTTTTTT.

V gene TRBV5-4 combines with J gene TRBJ2-2, with D unclear. With 1 base removed from V and 1 base from J, the gap between germline ends came to 5 bases. This CDR3 comprises 14 residues. The germline gives CDR1 SGHNT, CDR2 YYREEE (reference sequence). DNA for the CDR3: TGTGCCAGCAGCTTGCTTTGGAACACCGGGGAGCTGTTTTTT. It yields the protein CASSLLWNTGELFF.